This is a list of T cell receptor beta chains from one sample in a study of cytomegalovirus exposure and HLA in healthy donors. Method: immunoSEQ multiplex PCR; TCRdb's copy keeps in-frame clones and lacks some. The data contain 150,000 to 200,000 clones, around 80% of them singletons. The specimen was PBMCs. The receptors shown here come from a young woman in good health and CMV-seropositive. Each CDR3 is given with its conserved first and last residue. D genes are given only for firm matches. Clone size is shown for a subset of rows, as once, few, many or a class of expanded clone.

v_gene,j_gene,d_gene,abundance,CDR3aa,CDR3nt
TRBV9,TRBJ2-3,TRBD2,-,CASSVGRLAGYTDTQYF,TGTGCCAGCAGCGTAGGGAGGCTAGCGGGATACACAGATACGCAGTATTTT
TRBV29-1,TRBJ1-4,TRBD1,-,CSAWTGLDEKLFF,TGCAGCGCTTGGACAGGGCTGGATGAAAAACTGTTTTTT
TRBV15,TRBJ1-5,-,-,CATSRGSGQPQHF,TGTGCCACCAGCAGAGGTTCTGGCCAGCCCCAGCATTTT
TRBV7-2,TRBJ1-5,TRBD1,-,CASSLDRAGNQPQHF,TGTGCCAGCAGCTTGGACAGGGCTGGCAATCAGCCCCAGCATTTT
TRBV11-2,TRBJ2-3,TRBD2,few,CASSLFLREDTDTQYF,TGTGCCAGCAGCTTGTTTTTGCGGGAGGATACAGATACGCAGTATTTT
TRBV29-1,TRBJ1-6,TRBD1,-,CSVRPGQNSPLHF,TGCAGCGTCCGTCCGGGACAGAATTCACCCCTCCACTTT
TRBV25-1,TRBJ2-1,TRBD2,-,CASSDPGGSAGEQFF,TGTGCCAGCAGTGATCCGGGAGGCTCCGCGGGTGAGCAGTTCTTC
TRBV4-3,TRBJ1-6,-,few,CASSGEGSSYNSPLHF,TGCGCCAGCAGCGGGGAAGGGAGCTCCTATAATTCACCCCTCCACTTT
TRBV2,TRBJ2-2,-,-,CASTGDTSNTGELFF,TGTGCCAGCACCGGGGATACTTCGAACACCGGGGAGCTGTTTTTT
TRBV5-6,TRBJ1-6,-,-,CASSSTGLNSPLHF,TGTGCCAGCAGCTCAACAGGGCTTAATTCACCCCTCCACTTT
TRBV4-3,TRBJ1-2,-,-,CASSQDRGGLFGYTF,TGCGCCAGCAGCCAAGATCGGGGGGGGCTGTTTGGCTACACCTTC
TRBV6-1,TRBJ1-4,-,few,CASSDPSGNEKLFF,TGTGCCAGCAGTGATCCGAGCGGTAATGAAAAACTGTTTTTT
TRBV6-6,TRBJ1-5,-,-,CASNEAGPQHF,TGTGCCAGCAACGAGGCCGGGCCCCAGCATTTT
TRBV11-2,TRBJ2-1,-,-,CASSLGTLANHEQFF,TGTGCCAGCAGCTTAGGGACACTAGCCAACCATGAGCAGTTCTTC
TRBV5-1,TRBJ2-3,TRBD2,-,CASEPLLRGGSDTQYF,TGCGCCAGCGAGCCCCTACTACGGGGGGGGAGCGATACGCAGTATTTT
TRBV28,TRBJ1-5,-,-,CASTLSVAGGNQPQHF,TGTGCCAGCACCCTCTCGGTGGCAGGTGGAAATCAGCCCCAGCATTTT
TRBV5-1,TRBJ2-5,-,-,CASSLRGSPGRTIQETQYF,TGCGCCAGCAGCTTGAGGGGATCACCGGGACGGACTATCCAAGAGACCCAGTACTTC
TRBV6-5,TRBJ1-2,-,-,CASSQPTGWGGYTF,TGTGCCAGCAGCCAACCCACAGGGTGGGGTGGCTACACCTTC
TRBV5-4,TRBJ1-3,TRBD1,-,CASSSGDRDRGNTIYF,TGTGCCAGCAGCTCCGGGGACAGGGATCGGGGAAACACCATATATTTT
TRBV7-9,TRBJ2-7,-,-,CASSFRDYEQYF,TGTGCCAGCAGCTTCAGGGACTACGAGCAGTACTTC
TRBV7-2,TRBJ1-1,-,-,CASSLRDAGDTEAFF,TGTGCCAGCAGCTTGCGGGACGCCGGGGACACTGAAGCTTTCTTT
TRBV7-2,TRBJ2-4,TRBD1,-,CASSLEGTGPGVKNIQYF,TGTGCCAGCAGCTTAGAGGGGACAGGGCCCGGGGTCAAAAACATTCAGTACTTC
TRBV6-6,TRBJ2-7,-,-,CASATTGPGEQYF,TGTGCCAGCGCAACAACAGGGCCGGGTGAGCAGTACTTC
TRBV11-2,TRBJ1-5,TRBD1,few,CASSFTGGGGNQPQHF,TGTGCCAGCAGCTTCACAGGGGGTGGAGGCAATCAGCCCCAGCATTTT
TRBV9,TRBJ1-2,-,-,CASSALPGLNYGYTF,TGTGCCAGCAGTGCCTTGCCTGGACTGAACTATGGCTACACCTTC
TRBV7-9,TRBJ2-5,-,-,CSSSPTGYQETQYF,TGTTCCAGCAGCCCCACGGGGTATCAAGAGACCCAGTACTTC
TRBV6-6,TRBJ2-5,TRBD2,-,CASAYGGGNLETQYF,TGTGCCAGCGCCTACGGGGGGGGGAACTTGGAAACCCAGTACTTC
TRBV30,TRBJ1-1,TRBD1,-,CAWRTGWNTEAFF,TGTGCCTGGAGGACAGGGTGGAACACTGAAGCTTTCTTT
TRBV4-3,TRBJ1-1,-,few,CASSQDSADLRMNTEAFF,TGCGCCAGCAGCCAAGATTCGGCGGATTTACGGATGAACACTGAAGCTTTCTTT
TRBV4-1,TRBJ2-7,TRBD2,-,CASSQDLRTSGPYEQYF,TGCGCCAGCAGCCAAGACCTCCGGACTAGCGGCCCCTACGAGCAGTACTTC
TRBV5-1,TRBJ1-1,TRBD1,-,CASSLWGQSQNTEAFF,TGCGCCAGCAGCCTGTGGGGACAGTCCCAGAACACTGAAGCTTTCTTT
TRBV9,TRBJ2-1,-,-,CASSVDSAYNEQFF,TGTGCCAGCAGCGTAGATAGCGCATACAATGAGCAGTTCTTC
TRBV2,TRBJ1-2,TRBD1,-,CASREGQGATYGYTF,TGTGCCAGCAGAGAAGGACAGGGGGCGACCTATGGCTACACCTTC
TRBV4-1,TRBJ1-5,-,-,CASSQEGAPRPQHF,TGCGCCAGCAGCCAAGAGGGGGCACCTCGGCCCCAGCATTTT
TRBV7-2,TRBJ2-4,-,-,CASSSRGVLNIQYF,TGTGCCAGCAGCTCCAGGGGAGTCTTAAACATTCAGTACTTC
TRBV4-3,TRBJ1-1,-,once,CASSRTGYEAFF,TGCGCCAGCAGCCGCACGGGTTATGAAGCTTTCTTT
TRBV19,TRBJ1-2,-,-,CASSIRQPDGYTF,TGTGCCAGTAGTATAAGACAGCCGGATGGCTACACCTTC
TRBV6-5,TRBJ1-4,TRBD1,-,CASSSLTGGVEKLFF,TGTGCCAGCAGTTCGTTGACAGGGGGCGTTGAAAAACTGTTTTTT
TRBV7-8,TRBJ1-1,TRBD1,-,CASSVDRGRFGGAFF,TGTGCCAGCAGCGTTGACAGGGGGCGCTTTGGTGGAGCTTTCTTT
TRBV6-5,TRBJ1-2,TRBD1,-,CASSYSVRGHYGYTF,TGTGCCAGCAGTTACTCGGTCAGGGGGCACTATGGCTACACCTTC
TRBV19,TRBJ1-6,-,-,CASSPHSSRGGSPLHF,TGTGCCAGTAGTCCCCACAGCTCGAGGGGGGGCTCACCCCTCCACTTT
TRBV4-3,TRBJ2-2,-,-,CASSQVSGNLNTGELFF,TGCGCCAGCAGCCAAGTATCAGGGAACCTCAACACCGGGGAGCTGTTTTTT
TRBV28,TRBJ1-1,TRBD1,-,CASIRDRVVFSEAFF,TGTGCCAGCATCCGGGACAGGGTGGTATTTTCTGAAGCTTTCTTT
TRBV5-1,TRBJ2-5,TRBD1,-,CASSLAGQGTGNAQYF,TGCGCCAGCAGCTTGGCGGGACAGGGCACAGGGAATGCCCAGTACTTC
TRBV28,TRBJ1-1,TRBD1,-,CASSTLTGGTFSEAFF,TGTGCCAGCAGTACTTTAACAGGGGGAACATTCTCTGAAGCTTTCTTT
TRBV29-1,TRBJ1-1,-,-,CSVSGGWNTEAFF,TGCAGCGTTTCTGGAGGTTGGAACACTGAAGCTTTCTTT
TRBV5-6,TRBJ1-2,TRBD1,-,CASSSGQVDGYTF,TGTGCCAGCAGCTCGGGACAGGTCGATGGCTACACCTTC
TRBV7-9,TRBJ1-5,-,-,CASSSTNQPQHF,TGTGCCAGCAGCTCCACTAATCAGCCCCAGCATTTT
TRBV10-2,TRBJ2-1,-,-,CASGRSENSYNEQFF,TGCGCCAGTGGCCGAAGCGAGAACTCCTACAATGAGCAGTTCTTC
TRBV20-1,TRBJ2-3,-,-,CSAAGVDTQYF,TGCAGTGCTGCCGGTGTAGATACGCAGTATTTT
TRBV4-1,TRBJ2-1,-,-,CASSPRLAPPNEQFF,TGCGCCAGCAGTCCCAGACTGGCCCCTCCCAATGAGCAGTTCTTC
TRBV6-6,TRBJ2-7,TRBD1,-,CASSWDSPTTYEQYF,TGTGCCAGCAGTTGGGACAGCCCAACGACCTACGAGCAGTACTTC
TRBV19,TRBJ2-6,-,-,CASKTSGGANVLTF,TGTGCCAGTAAAACGAGCGGTGGGGCCAACGTCCTGACTTTC